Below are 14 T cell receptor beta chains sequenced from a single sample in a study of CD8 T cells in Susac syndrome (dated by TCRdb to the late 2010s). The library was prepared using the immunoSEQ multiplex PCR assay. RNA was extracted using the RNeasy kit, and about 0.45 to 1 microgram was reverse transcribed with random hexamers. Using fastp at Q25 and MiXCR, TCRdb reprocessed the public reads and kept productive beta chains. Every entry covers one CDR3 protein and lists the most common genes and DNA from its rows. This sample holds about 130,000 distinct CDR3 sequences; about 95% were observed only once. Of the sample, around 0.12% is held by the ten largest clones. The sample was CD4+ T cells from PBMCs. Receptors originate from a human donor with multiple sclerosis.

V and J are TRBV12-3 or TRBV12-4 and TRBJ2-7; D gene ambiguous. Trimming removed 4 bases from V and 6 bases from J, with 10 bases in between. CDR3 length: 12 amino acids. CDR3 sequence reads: CASSSPPLEQYF. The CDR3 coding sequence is TGTGCCAGCAGTTCTCCCCCTCTCGAGCAGTACTTC.

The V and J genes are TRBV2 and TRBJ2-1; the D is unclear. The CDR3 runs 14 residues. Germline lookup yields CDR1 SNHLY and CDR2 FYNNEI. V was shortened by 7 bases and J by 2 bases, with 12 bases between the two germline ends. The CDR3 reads CASTPSGPYNEQFF. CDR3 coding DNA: TGTGCCAGCACTCCTTCGGGCCCCTACAATGAGCAGTTCTTC. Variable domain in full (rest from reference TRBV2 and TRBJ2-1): EPEVTQTPSHQVTQMGQEVILRCVPISNHLYFYWYRQILGQKVEFLVSFYNNEISEKSEIFDDQFSVERPDGSNFTLKIRSTKLEDSAMYFCASTPSGPYNEQFFGPGTRLTVL.

CDR3 sequence reads: CASSLGSAPNEQFF. As DNA, the CDR3 is TGTGCCAGCAGCTTAGGATCAGCACCCAATGAGCAGTTCTTC. The rearrangement joins TRBV7-9 to TRBJ2-1; D is undetermined. V lost 1 base and J lost 6, with 10 bases in between. CDR1 is SEHNR, CDR2 FQNEAQ, per germline (reference sequence). CDR3 length equals 14 residues.

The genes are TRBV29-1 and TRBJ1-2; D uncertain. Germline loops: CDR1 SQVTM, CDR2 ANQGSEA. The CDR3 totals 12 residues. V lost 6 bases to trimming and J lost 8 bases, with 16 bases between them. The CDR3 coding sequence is TGCAGCGTCGAGAGACATTTGGGGGGCTACACCTTC. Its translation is CSVERHLGGYTF.

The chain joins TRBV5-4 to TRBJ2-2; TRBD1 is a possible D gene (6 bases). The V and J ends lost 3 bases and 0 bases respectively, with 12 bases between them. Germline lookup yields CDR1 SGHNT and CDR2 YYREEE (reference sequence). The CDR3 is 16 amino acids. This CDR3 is CASSSRTATNTGELFF. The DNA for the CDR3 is TGTGCCAGCAGCTCGAGGACAGCTACGAACACCGGGGAGCTGTTTTTT.

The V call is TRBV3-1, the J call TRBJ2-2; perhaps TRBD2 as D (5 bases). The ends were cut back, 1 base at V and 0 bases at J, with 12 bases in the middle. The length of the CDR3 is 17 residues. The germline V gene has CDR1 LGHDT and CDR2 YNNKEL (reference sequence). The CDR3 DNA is TGTGCCAGCAGCCAAGTTGGTGTGGGAGCGAACACCGGGGAGCTGTTTTTT. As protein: CASSQVGVGANTGELFF.

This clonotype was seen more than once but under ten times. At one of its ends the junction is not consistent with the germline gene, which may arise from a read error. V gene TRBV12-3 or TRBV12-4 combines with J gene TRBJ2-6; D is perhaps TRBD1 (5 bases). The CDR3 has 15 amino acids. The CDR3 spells CASSLGVSGANVLTF. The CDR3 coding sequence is TGTGCCAGCAGCTTAGGGGTATCCGGGGCCAACGTCCTGACTTTC.

CDR3 amino acids: CASSQGTRADGQETQYF. Written as DNA, the CDR3 is TGCGCCAGCAGCCAAGGCACGAGGGCAGACGGCCAAGAGACCCAGTACTTC. J is TRBJ2-5 and V is TRBV4-3, with a weak D call TRBD2 (5 bases). Germline CDR1 reads LGHNA; CDR2 reads YSLEER. The CDR3 is made up of 17 amino acids. Trimming removed 1 base from V and 1 base from J, with 16 bases in between.

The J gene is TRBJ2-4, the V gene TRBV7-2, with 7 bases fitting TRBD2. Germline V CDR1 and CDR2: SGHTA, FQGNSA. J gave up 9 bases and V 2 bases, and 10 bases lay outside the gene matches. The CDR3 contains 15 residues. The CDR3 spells CASSLSQRPGGIQYF. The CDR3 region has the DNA TGTGCCAGCAGCTTATCCCAACGGCCGGGAGGCATTCAGTACTTC.

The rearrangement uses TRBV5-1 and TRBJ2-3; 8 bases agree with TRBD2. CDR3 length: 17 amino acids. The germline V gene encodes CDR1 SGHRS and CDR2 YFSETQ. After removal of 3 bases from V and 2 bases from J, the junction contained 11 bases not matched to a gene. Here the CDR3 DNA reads TGCGCCAGCAGCTCGGGGCTAGTAGCGGGATCCACAGATACGCAGTATTTT. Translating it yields CASSSGLVAGSTDTQYF. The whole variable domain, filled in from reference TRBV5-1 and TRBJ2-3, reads KAGVTQTPRYLIKTRGQQVTLSCSPISGHRSVSWYQQTPGQGLQFLFEYFSETQRNKGNFPGRFSGRQFSNSRSEMNVSTLELGDSALYLCASSSGLVAGSTDTQYFGPGTRLTVL.

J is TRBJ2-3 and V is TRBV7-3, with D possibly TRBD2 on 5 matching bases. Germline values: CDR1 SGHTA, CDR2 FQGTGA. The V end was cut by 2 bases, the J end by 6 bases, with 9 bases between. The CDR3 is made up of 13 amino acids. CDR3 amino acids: CASSLAGVDTQYF. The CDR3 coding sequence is TGTGCCAGCAGCTTAGCCGGGGTTGATACGCAGTATTTT.

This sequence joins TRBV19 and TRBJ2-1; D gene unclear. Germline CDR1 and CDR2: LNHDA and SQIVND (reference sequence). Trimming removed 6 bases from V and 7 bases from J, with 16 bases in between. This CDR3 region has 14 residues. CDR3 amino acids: CASRSQYGPNEQFF. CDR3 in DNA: TGTGCCAGTAGGAGCCAGTACGGGCCAAATGAGCAGTTCTTC.

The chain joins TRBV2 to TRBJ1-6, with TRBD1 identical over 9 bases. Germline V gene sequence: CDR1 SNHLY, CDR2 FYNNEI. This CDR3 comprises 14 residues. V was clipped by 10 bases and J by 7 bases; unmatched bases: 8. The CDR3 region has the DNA TGTGCCACCCGGACAGGGGTTGAAAATTCACCCCTCCACTTT. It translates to CATRTGVENSPLHF.

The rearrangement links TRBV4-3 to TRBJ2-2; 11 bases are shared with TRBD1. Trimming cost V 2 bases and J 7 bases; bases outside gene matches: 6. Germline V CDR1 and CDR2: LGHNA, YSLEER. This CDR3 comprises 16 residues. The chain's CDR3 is CASSQSDRGLVGELFF. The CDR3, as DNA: TGCGCCAGCAGCCAATCGGACAGGGGGCTTGTCGGGGAGCTGTTTTTT.